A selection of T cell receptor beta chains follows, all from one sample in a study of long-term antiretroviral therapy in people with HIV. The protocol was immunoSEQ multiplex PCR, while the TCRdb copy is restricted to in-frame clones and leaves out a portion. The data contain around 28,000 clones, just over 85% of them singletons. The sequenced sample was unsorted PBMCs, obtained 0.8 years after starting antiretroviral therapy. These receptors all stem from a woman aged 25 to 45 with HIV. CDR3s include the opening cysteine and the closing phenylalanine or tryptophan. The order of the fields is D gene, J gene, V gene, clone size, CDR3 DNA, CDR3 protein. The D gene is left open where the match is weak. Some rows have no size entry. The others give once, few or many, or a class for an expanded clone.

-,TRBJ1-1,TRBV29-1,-,TGCAGTGCAGGGAACACTGAAGCTTTCTTT,CSAGNTEAFF
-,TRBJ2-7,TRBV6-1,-,TGTGCCAGCAGAGACTGGACGGGTGAAACCTACGAGCAGTACTTC,CASRDWTGETYEQYF
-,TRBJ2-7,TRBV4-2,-,TGTGCCAGCAGCCTAAGCCCAGGGAGTTCCTACGAGCAGTACTTC,CASSLSPGSSYEQYF
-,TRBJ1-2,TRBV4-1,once,TGCGCCAGCAGCCAACTCTTGGGGGCCCAGGGAAGCTATGGCTACACCTTC,CASSQLLGAQGSYGYTF
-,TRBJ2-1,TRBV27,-,TGTGCCACGGGACTTATCGGCTCCTACAATGAGCAGTTCTTC,CATGLIGSYNEQFF
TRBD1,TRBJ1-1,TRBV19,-,TGTGCCAGCGCAGCCCAACAGGGGGCTGGTGAAGCTTTCTTT,CASAAQQGAGEAFF
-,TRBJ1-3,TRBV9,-,TGTGCCAGCAGCGTAACAGGTGCTGGAAACACCATATATTTT,CASSVTGAGNTIYF
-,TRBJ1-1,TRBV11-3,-,TGTGCCAGCAGCTTAGATGGGGCGGAACATGAAGCTTTCTTT,CASSLDGAEHEAFF
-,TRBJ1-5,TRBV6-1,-,TGTGCCTCCTACCCTCAGGGTTCGGTCAATCAGCCCCAGCATTTT,CASYPQGSVNQPQHF
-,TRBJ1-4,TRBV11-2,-,TGTGCCAGCAGCTTAAGACAGGCTGCAACTAATGAAAAACTGTTTTTT,CASSLRQAATNEKLFF
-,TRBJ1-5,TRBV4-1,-,TGCGCCAGCAGCCAAGGGTCCGTTCATAGCAATCAGCCCCAGCATTTT,CASSQGSVHSNQPQHF
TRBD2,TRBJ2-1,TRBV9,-,TGTGCCAGCAGCGTAGCTACTGGGAGCGGGGTTTGGAATGAGCAGTTCTTC,CASSVATGSGVWNEQFF
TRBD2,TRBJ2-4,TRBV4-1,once,TGCGCCAGCAGCCCGATGAGGACTAGCGGGGGGGTAGTAAACATTCAGTACTTC,CASSPMRTSGGVVNIQYF
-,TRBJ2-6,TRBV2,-,TGTGCCAGCAGTCTTACTCGAACGGGCTCTGGGGCCAACGTCCTGACTTTC,CASSLTRTGSGANVLTF
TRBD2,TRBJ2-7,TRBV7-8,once,TGTGCCAGCAGCTTAGCCTATCTAGCGGGGCCCTACGAGCAGTACTTC,CASSLAYLAGPYEQYF
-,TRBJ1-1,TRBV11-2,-,TGTGCCAGCAGCTTAGAACCAGGGGTTAACACTGAAGCTTTCTTT,CASSLEPGVNTEAFF
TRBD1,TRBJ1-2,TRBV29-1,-,TGCAGCGCGAAAGGACAGGGGGCTTTTGGCTACACCTTC,CSAKGQGAFGYTF
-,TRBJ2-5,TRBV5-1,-,TGCGCCAGCAGCTTGGCGGATCCCCAAGAGACCCAGTACTTC,CASSLADPQETQYF
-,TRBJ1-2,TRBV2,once,TGTGCCAGCAGTGAAACCCGAACCGGGACTTATGGCTACACCTTC,CASSETRTGTYGYTF
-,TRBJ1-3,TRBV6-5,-,TGTGCCAGCAGCGGGGCAACTGGAAACACCATATATTTT,CASSGATGNTIYF
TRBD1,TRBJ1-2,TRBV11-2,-,TGTGCCAGCAGTCTCGGGGGGACAGGGGACTATGGCTACACCTTC,CASSLGGTGDYGYTF
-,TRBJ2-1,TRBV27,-,TGTGCCAGCAACGACAGGGGAGGGAATGAGCAGTTCTTC,CASNDRGGNEQFF
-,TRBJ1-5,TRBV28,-,TGTGCCAGCTTCCCCCGTTGGGAGGGAAATTATCAGCCCCAGCATTTT,CASFPRWEGNYQPQHF
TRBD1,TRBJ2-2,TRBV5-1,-,TGCGCCAGCAGCAGCCGGGACAGGGGCGGGGAGCTGTTTTTT,CASSSRDRGGELFF
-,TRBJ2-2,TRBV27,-,TGTGCCAGCAGATCCGGGACACGGAACACCGGGGAGCTGTTTTTT,CASRSGTRNTGELFF
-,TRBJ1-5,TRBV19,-,TGTGCCAGTAGTATCGGGGGAAGCTCAAGCAATCAGCCCCAGCATTTT,CASSIGGSSSNQPQHF